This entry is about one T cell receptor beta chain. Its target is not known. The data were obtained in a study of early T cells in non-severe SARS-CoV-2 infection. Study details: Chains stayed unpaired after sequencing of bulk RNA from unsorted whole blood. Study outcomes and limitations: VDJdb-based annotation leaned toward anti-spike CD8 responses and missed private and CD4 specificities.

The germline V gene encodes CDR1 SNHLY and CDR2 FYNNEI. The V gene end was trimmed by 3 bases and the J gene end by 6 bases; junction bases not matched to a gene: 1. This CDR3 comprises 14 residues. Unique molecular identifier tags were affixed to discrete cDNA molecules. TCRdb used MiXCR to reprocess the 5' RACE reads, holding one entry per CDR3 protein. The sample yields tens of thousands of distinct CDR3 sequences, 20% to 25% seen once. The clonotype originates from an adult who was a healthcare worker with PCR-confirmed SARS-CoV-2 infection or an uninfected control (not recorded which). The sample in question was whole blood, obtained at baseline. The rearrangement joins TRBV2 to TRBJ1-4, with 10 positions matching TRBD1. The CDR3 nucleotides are TGTGCCAGCAGTGACGGGACAGGGGATGAAAAACTGTTTTTT. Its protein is CASSDGTGDEKLFF.